The 23 T cell receptor beta chains below come from one sample, sequenced in a study of blood T cell repertoires in COVID-19. Clones were read by immunoSEQ multiplex PCR, and TCRdb kept only the in-frame ones, dropping some. The repertoire holds roughly 200,000 clones, with around 88% as singletons. The sequencing sample was made of PBMCs or T cells enriched from blood (not recorded which). Every receptor here comes from a man aged 35 to 55 with acute COVID-19.

This chain links TRBV24-1 with TRBJ2-7; 8 bases line up with TRBD2. Germline CDR1 is KGHDR and CDR2 is SFDVKD. CDR3 size: 14 residues. V shed 3 bases, J shed 1 base, and the junction held 1 base outside the gene matches. Written as DNA, the CDR3 is TGTGCCACCAGTGATGGACTAGCATCCTACGAGCAGTACTTC. It yields the protein CATSDGLASYEQYF.

The genes are TRBV6-5 and TRBJ2-7, with D perhaps matching TRBD1 (7 bases). The V gene lost 2 bases and the J gene lost 2 bases, with 13 bases spanning the gap. This CDR3 has 15 residues. Germline-derived CDR1 and CDR2 are MNHEY and SVGAGI. In nucleotides, the CDR3 is TGTGCCAGCAGTTACACCGGGGGACAGCCCTACGAGCAGTACTTC. Translation gives CASSYTGGQPYEQYF.

The V call is TRBV6-4, the J call TRBJ1-1, with D perhaps TRBD1 (5 bases). Trimming removed 4 bases at V and 4 bases at J, with 10 bases between. The germline CDR1 and CDR2 sequences are MRHNA and SNTAGT. The CDR3 covers 13 residues. CDR3 coding DNA: TGTGCCAGCAGTGGACGACAGCGCACTGAAGCTTTCTTT. Its translation: CASSGRQRTEAFF.

V is TRBV2 and J is TRBJ2-1; 7 bases are a match to TRBD2. This CDR3 region has 16 residues. Germline CDR1 reads SNHLY; CDR2 reads FYNNEI. Trimming removed 4 bases from V and 4 bases from J; junction bases left unmatched: 10. The DNA of the CDR3 is TGTGCCAGCAGTGCTGGTAGCGGGCAGACTTACAATGAGCAGTTCTTC. Its translation: CASSAGSGQTYNEQFF.

The CDR3, as DNA: TGTGCCAGCAGCCCTCTTCCCCGGGGGAAACTGTTTTTT. It is translated as CASSPLPRGKLFF. The chain recombines TRBV5-4 with TRBJ1-4, with a possible D match to TRBD1 (5 bases). Trimming removed 4 bases from V and 11 bases from J, with 15 bases in between. The CDR3 loop spans 13 amino acids. Germline lookup yields CDR1 SGHNT and CDR2 YYREEE (reference sequence).

The chain has TRBV3-1 (or the pseudogene TRBV3-2) and TRBJ1-5, with D uncertain. Looked up from germline, CDR1 is LGHDT and CDR2 is YNNKEL (reference sequence). This CDR3 comprises 13 residues. Trimming cost V 1 base and J 4 bases, with 5 bases left between them. CDR3 region: CASSQGGNQPQHF. CDR3 coding DNA: TGTGCCAGCAGCCAAGGAGGGAATCAGCCCCAGCATTTT.

The chain carries TRBV7-2 and TRBJ1-2, with a possible D match to TRBD1 (5 bases). Germline V gene sequence: CDR1 SGHTA, CDR2 FQGNSA. The CDR3 contains 14 residues. Trimming stripped 3 bases from V and 2 bases from J, with 10 bases between. CDR3 nucleotide sequence: TGTGCCAGCAGCTTGGGACTGGTGAACTATGGCTACACCTTC. This encodes CASSLGLVNYGYTF.

The V and J genes are TRBV15 and TRBJ1-2; D is unclear. The CDR3 runs to 13 residues. CDR1 is LNHNV, CDR2 YYDKDF, per germline (reference sequence). V was trimmed by 1 base and J by 4 bases, leaving 7 bases between them. Here the CDR3 DNA reads TGTGCCACCAGCAGAGCGGAGCTCTATGGCTACACCTTC. It codes for CATSRAELYGYTF.

This clone was seen only once. The chain uses TRBV11-3 and TRBJ2-1, with TRBD2 matching 7 bases. With 4 bases clipped from V and 6 bases from J, the junction kept 9 bases outside the gene matches. Germline loops: CDR1 SGHNT, CDR2 YENEEA. There are 15 residues in the CDR3. The CDR3 DNA is TGTGCCAGCAGCTCCTCGTGGGGGGGGTCCAATGAGCAGTTCTTC. This translates into CASSSSWGGSNEQFF.

The V gene is TRBV27, the J gene TRBJ2-1; 16 bases match TRBD2. The V and J ends lost 5 bases and 12 bases, in that order; junction bases with no gene match: 7. The CDR3 covers 15 residues. Germline assignment: CDR1 MNHEY and CDR2 SMNVEV (reference sequence). The CDR3 region is CASSPGTSGRAWQFF. In DNA form, the CDR3 reads TGTGCCAGCAGTCCCGGGACTAGCGGGAGGGCCTGGCAGTTCTTC.

V gene TRBV5-6 combines with J gene TRBJ2-7; possible D gene TRBD2, 6 bases. V dropped 5 bases and J dropped 6 bases, with 15 bases sitting between them. Germline lookup yields CDR1 SGHDT and CDR2 YYEEEE. CDR3 size: 13 residues. The CDR3 protein is CASRFLQGGEQYF. The DNA for the CDR3 is TGTGCCAGCAGGTTTCTGCAGGGAGGCGAGCAGTACTTC.

The chain combines TRBV6-5 with TRBJ2-7; D remains unclear. This CDR3 contains 15 residues. Trimming took off 0 bases at V and 6 bases at J, with 15 bases between the two ends. CDR1 is MNHEY, CDR2 SVGAGI, per germline. CDR3 coding DNA: TGTGCCAGCAGTTACTCCGCGCAGGATTATCGCGAGCAGTACTTC. This translates into CASSYSAQDYREQYF.

This clone occurred a few times. The V and J genes are TRBV25-1 and TRBJ1-4; 8 positions agree with TRBD1. From germline, CDR1 is MGHDK and CDR2 SYGVNS. This CDR3 spans 14 amino acids. Trimming cost V 6 bases and J 7 bases; bases outside gene matches: 7. The CDR3 spells CASSGGQGLEKLFF. DNA of the CDR3: TGTGCCAGCAGCGGAGGACAGGGACTTGAAAAACTGTTTTTT.

The chain uses TRBV5-4 and TRBJ1-2; 10 bases agree with TRBD1. The CDR3 totals 16 residues. Losses at the gene ends were 2 bases for V and 9 bases for J; bases not matched to a gene: 13. Germline V gene lookup returns CDR1 SGHNT and CDR2 YYREEE (reference sequence). The CDR3 sequence is CASSFKQLTGGKSYTF. The CDR3, as DNA: TGTGCCAGCAGCTTTAAACAACTGACAGGGGGCAAGAGCTACACCTTC.

CDR3 amino acids: CASTARSGRATTTDTQYF. CDR3 in DNA: TGTGCCAGCACCGCCCGTAGCGGGAGGGCCACCACGACAGATACGCAGTATTTT. V and J are TRBV27 and TRBJ2-3, with 11 bases that match TRBD2. The trim removed 7 bases at V and 3 bases at J, leaving 15 bases unmatched. This CDR3 comprises 18 residues. The germline gives CDR1 MNHEY, CDR2 SMNVEV (reference sequence).

J is TRBJ2-4 and V is TRBV9; 7 bases line up with TRBD2. This CDR3 has 14 residues. J was trimmed by 2 bases and V by 2 bases; bases with no gene match: 1. Germline values: CDR1 SGDLS, CDR2 YYNGEE. Written as DNA, the CDR3 is TGTGCCAGCAGCGTGGGAGGGACCAAAAACATTCAGTACTTC. Its protein product is CASSVGGTKNIQYF. The whole variable domain, filled in from reference TRBV9 and TRBJ2-4, reads DSGVTQTPKHLITATGQRVTLRCSPRSGDLSVYWYQQSLDQGLQFLIQYYNGEERAKGNILERFSAQQFPDLHSELNLSSLELGDSALYFCASSVGGTKNIQYFGAGTRLSVL.

In its sample, this clone was seen a few times. The chain employs TRBV11-2 and TRBJ1-5; D gene unclear. Trimming cost V 0 bases and J 5 bases, with 5 bases left between them. Germline-derived CDR1 and CDR2 are SGHAT and FQNNGV. The CDR3 is made up of 13 amino acids. The CDR3 spells CASSLESDQPQHF. The CDR3, as DNA: TGTGCCAGCAGCTTAGAAAGCGATCAGCCCCAGCATTTT.

V usage is TRBV6-1 and J usage is TRBJ2-5; tentatively, D is TRBD2 (6 bases). With 2 bases removed from V and 3 bases from J, the gap between germline ends came to 13 bases. The V gene's germline CDR1 is MNHNS and CDR2 SASEGT. The CDR3 length is 15 residues. CDR3 region: CASSEISGGKETQYF. DNA of the CDR3: TGTGCCAGCAGTGAAATATCTGGGGGGAAAGAGACCCAGTACTTC.

This chain connects TRBV18 to TRBJ1-1; no clear D gene. This CDR3 spans 13 amino acids. The germline CDR1 and CDR2 sequences are KGHSH and LQKENI. The V end was cut by 6 bases, the J end by 1 base, with 9 bases between. The CDR3 DNA sequence: TGTGCCAGCTCCCTTCAAGCGAACACTGAAGCTTTCTTT. It encodes CASSLQANTEAFF.

This sequence joins TRBV19 and TRBJ2-2; a weak D match, TRBD2 (5 bases). The CDR3 is 15 residues long. Germline-derived CDR1 and CDR2 are LNHDA and SQIVND (reference sequence). Deletions cut 8 bases from V and 4 bases from J, with 17 bases between. CDR3 in DNA: TGTGCCAGTTACTCTACGACGGCGGGCACCGGGGAGCTGTTTTTT. It encodes CASYSTTAGTGELFF.

This chain joins TRBV10-3 and TRBJ2-7; maybe TRBD1 (5 bases). Per the germline V gene, CDR1 is ENHRY and CDR2 is SYGVKD. The germline V and J ends were trimmed by 3 bases and 6 bases, with 12 bases remaining between them. The CDR3 covers 13 residues. The CDR3 loop reads CAISDQGRSEQYF. The CDR3, as DNA: TGTGCCATCAGTGACCAGGGTCGTTCCGAGCAGTACTTC.

The V and J genes are TRBV27 and TRBJ1-4, with 8 nucleotides matching TRBD1. V lost 1 base, J lost 6 bases, and 7 bases stayed unmatched. Germline V gene lookup returns CDR1 MNHEY and CDR2 SMNVEV (reference sequence). The CDR3 loop spans 16 amino acids. In DNA form, the CDR3 reads TGTGCCAGCAGTTTATTGGGACAGGCTTTTGATGAAAAACTGTTTTTT. Amino acids: CASSLLGQAFDEKLFF.

The rearrangement joins TRBV3-1 (or the pseudogene TRBV3-2) to TRBJ2-1; TRBD1 matches 7 bases. V shed 3 bases, J shed 2 bases, and the junction held 4 bases outside the gene matches. This CDR3 has 15 residues. CDR1 LGHDT and CDR2 YNNKEL come from the germline V gene (reference sequence). CDR3 coding DNA: TGTGCCAGCAGCCACCTCAGGGGGACCTACAATGAGCAGTTCTTC. Translation gives CASSHLRGTYNEQFF.